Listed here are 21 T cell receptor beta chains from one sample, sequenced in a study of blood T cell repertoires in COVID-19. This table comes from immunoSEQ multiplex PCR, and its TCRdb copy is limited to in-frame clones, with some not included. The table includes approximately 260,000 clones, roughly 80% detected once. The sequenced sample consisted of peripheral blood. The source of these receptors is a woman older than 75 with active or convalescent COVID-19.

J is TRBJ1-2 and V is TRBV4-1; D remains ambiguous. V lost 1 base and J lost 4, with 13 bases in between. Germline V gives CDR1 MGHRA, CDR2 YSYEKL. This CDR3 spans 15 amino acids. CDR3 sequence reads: CASSQGDTDFYGYTF. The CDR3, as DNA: TGCGCCAGCAGCCAAGGCGACACGGACTTCTATGGCTACACCTTC.

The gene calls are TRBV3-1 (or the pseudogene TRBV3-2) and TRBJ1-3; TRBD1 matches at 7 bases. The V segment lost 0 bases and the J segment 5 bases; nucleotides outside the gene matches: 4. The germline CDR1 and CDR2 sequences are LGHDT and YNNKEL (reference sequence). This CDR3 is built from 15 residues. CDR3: CASSQETGLRNTIYF. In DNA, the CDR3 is TGTGCCAGCAGCCAAGAGACAGGGTTGCGAAACACCATATATTTT.

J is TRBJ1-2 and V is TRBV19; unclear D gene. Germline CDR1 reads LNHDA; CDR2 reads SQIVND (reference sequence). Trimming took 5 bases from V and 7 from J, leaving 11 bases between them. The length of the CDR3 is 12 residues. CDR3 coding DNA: TGTGCCAGTAGTGTCGGACTGGCTGGCTACACCTTC. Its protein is CASSVGLAGYTF.

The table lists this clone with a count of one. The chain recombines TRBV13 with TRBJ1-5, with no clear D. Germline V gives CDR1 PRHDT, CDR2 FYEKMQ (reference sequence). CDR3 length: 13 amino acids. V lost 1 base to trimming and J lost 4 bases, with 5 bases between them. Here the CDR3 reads CASSLDGNQPQHF. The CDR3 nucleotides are TGTGCCAGCAGCTTAGACGGGAATCAGCCCCAGCATTTT.

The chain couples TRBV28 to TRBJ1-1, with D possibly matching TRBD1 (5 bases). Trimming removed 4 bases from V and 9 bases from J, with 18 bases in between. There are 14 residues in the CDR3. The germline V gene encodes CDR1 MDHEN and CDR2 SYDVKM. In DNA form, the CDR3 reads TGTGCCAGCAGTTCCCAGGGTCAGGGTGGCAAAGCTTTCTTT. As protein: CASSSQGQGGKAFF.

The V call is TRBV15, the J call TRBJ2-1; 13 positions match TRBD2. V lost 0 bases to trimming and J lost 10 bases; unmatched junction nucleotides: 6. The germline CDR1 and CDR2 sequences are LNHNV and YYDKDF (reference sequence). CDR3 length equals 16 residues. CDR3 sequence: CATSRDRGLAGEEQFF. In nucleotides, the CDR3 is TGTGCCACCAGCAGAGATCGCGGACTAGCGGGGGAAGAGCAGTTCTTC.

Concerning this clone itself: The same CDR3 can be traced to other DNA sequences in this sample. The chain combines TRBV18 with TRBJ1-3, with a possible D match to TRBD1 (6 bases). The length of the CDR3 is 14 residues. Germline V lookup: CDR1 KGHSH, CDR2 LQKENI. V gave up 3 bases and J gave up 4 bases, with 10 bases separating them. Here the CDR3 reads CASSPTGSGNTIYF. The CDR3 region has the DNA TGTGCCAGCTCACCGACAGGATCAGGAAACACCATATATTTT.

This chain's CDR3 is CASSRTGKNTEAFF. The DNA for the CDR3 is TGTGCCAGCAGCCGGACGGGAAAGAACACTGAAGCTTTCTTT. V and J are TRBV3-1 (or the pseudogene TRBV3-2) and TRBJ1-1; D is unclear. Germline loops: CDR1 LGHDT, CDR2 YNNKEL (reference sequence). The CDR3 is 14 amino acids. The V and J ends lost 4 bases and 1 base respectively, with 10 bases between them.

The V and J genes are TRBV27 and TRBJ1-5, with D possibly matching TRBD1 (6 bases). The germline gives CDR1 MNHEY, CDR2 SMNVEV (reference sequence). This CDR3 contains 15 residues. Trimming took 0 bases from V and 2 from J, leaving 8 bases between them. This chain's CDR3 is CASSLSTGGNQPQHF. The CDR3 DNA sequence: TGTGCCAGCAGTTTATCGACAGGCGGCAATCAGCCCCAGCATTTT.

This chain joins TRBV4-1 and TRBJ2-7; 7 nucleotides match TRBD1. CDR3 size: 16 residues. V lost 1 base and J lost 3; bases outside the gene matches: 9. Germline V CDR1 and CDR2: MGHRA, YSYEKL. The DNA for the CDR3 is TGCGCCAGCAGCCAAGGAAGGACAGGTGGAATCTACGAGCAGTACTTC. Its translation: CASSQGRTGGIYEQYF.

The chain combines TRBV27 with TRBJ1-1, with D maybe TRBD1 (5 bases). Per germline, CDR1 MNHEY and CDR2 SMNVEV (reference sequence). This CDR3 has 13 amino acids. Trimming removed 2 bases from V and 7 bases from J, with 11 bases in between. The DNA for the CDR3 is TGTGCCAGCAGTTTACGGGGGGGGGTTGAAGCTTTCTTT. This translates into CASSLRGGVEAFF.

Here the CDR3 reads CASSPQGRNTEAFF. CDR3 sequence (DNA): TGTGCCAGCTCACCGCAGGGGAGGAACACTGAAGCTTTCTTT. V is TRBV18 and J is TRBJ1-1, with D possibly TRBD1 on 6 matching bases. Trimming removed 3 bases at V and 1 base at J, with 9 bases between. The length of the CDR3 is 14 residues. Per germline, CDR1 KGHSH and CDR2 LQKENI.

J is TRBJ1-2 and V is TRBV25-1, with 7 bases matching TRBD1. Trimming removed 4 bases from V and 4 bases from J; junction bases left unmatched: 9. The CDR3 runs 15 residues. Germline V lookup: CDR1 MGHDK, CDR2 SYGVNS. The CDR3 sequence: CASSAPGTAFYGYTF. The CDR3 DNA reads TGTGCCAGCAGTGCCCCCGGGACAGCATTCTATGGCTACACCTTC.

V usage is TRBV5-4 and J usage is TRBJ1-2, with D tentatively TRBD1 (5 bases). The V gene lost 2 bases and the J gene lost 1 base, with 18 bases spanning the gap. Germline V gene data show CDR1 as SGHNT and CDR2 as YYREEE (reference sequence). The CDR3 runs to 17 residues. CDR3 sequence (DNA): TGTGCCAGCAGCTTACCCGGGGGAATCGAGCATAACTATGGCTACACCTTC. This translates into CASSLPGGIEHNYGYTF. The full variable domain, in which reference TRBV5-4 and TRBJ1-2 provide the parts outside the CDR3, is ETGVTQSPTHLIKTRGQQVTLRCSSQSGHNTVSWYQQALGQGPQFIFQYYREEENGRGNFPPRFSGLQFPNYSSELNVNALELDDSALYLCASSLPGGIEHNYGYTFGSGTRLTVV.

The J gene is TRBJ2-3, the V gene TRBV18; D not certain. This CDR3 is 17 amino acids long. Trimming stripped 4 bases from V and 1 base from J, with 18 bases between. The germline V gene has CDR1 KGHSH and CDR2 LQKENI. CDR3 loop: CASSHRRAGEGTDTQYF. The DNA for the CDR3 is TGTGCCAGCTCACACCGGAGAGCCGGAGAGGGCACAGATACGCAGTATTTT.

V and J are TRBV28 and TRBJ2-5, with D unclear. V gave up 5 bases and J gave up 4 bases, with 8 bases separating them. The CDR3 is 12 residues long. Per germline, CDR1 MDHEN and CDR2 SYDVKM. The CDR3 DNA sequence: TGTGCCAGCAGTATCCGTAGAGAGACCCAGTACTTC. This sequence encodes CASSIRRETQYF.

In DNA, the CDR3 is TGTGCCAGCAGTGCGGACAGGGGGATCGAAGATACGCAGTATTTT. Translated: CASSADRGIEDTQYF. This chain uses TRBV2 with TRBJ2-3; 10 nucleotides match TRBD1. The germline V gene has CDR1 SNHLY and CDR2 FYNNEI. This CDR3 comprises 15 residues. J was trimmed by 5 bases and V by 4 bases; bases with no gene match: 6. Combining the CDR3 with reference TRBV2 and TRBJ2-3 gives the whole variable domain EPEVTQTPSHQVTQMGQEVILRCVPISNHLYFYWYRQILGQKVEFLVSFYNNEISEKSEIFDDQFSVERPDGSNFTLKIRSTKLEDSAMYFCASSADRGIEDTQYFGPGTRLTVL.

The CDR3: CASTIRGDSYGYTF. CDR3 nucleotide sequence: TGTGCCAGCACCATACGGGGGGATTCCTATGGCTACACCTTC. The chain links TRBV28 to TRBJ1-2; D perhaps matches TRBD1 (5 bases). Between the trimmed V and J ends, which lost 7 bases and 4 bases, there was a span of 16 bases. This CDR3 is built from 14 residues. Germline lookup yields CDR1 MDHEN and CDR2 SYDVKM.

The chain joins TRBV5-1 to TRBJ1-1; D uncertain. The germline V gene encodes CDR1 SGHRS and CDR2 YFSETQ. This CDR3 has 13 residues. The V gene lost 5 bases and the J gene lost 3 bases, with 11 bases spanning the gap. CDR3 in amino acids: CASRFTEDTEAFF. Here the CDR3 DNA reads TGCGCCAGCAGATTTACAGAAGACACTGAAGCTTTCTTT.

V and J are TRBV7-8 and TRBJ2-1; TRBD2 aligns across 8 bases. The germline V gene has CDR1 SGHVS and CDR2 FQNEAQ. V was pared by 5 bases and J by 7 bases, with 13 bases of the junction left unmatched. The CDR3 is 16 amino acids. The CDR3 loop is CASSREGSGGWNEQFF. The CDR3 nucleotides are TGTGCCAGCAGCCGCGAGGGGAGCGGGGGTTGGAATGAGCAGTTCTTC.

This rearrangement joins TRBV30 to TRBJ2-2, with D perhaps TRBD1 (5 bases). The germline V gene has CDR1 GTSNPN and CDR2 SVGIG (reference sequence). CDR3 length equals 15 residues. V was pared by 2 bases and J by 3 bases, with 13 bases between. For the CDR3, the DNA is TGTGCCTGGAGTATGTACAGGTCCCACACCGGGGAGCTGTTTTTT. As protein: CAWSMYRSHTGELFF.